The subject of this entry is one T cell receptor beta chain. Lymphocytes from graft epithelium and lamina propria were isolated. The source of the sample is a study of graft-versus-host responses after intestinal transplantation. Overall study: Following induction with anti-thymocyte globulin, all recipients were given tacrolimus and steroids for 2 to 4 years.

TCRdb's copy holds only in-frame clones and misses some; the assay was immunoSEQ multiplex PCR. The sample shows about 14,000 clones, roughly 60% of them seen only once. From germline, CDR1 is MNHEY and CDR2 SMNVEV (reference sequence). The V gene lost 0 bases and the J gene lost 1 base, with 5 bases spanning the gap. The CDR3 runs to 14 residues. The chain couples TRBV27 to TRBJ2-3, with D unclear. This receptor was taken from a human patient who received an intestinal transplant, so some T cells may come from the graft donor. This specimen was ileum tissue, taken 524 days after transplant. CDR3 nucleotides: TGTGCCAGCAGTTTATCGCAGGGCACAGATACGCAGTATTTT. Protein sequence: CASSLSQGTDTQYF.